This T cell receptor beta chain was identified in a study of a mutant IDH1 vaccine in newly diagnosed glioma. Study overall: Scheduled for weeks 1, 3, 5, 7, 11, 15, 19 and 23, eight vaccinations were given to patients. The initiation of vaccination occurred 4-6 weeks after radiotherapy alone, or with temozolomide cycles. Patients under treatment included approximately 60% males and around 38% females and had a mean age of 40.4 years.

Time point noted: week 5, during vaccination. Alongside topical imiquimod, each dose of vaccine comprised 300 ug of mutant IDH1 20-mer peptide. Turning to this clone: As yet, its antigen is unknown.

V trimming: 6 bases; J trimming: 4 bases; junction bases outside the gene matches: 4. The germline V gene encodes CDR1 SEHNR and CDR2 FQNEAQ (reference sequence). The CDR3 contains 15 residues. Here immunoSEQ multiplex PCR was the method, and the copy in TCRdb shows in-frame clones only, minus some. The repertoire holds over 45,000 clones, with 81% as singletons. Sequences were derived from PBMCs, sampled from a glioma patient whose treatment included an IDH1 peptide vaccine. This TCR derives from a man aged 30-40 years with glioma. This chain links TRBV7-9 with TRBJ1-4, with TRBD1 matching 11 bases. CDR3: CASSSGQGVNEKLFF. In DNA, the CDR3 is TGTGCCAGCAGTTCGGGACAGGGGGTTAATGAAAAACTGTTTTTT.